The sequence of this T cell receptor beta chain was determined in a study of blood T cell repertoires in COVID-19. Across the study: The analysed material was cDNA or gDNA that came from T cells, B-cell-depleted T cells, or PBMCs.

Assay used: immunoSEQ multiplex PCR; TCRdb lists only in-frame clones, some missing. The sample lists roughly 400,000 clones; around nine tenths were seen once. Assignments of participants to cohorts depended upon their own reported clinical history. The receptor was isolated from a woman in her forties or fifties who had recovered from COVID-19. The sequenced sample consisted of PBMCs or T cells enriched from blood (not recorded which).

Here the CDR3 reads CASSTGGDSTEAFF. The CDR3 coding sequence is TGTGCCAGCAGCACAGGGGGGGACAGCACTGAAGCTTTCTTT. This sequence joins TRBV9 and TRBJ1-1; 8 nucleotides align to TRBD1. CDR3 size: 14 residues. Germline assignment: CDR1 SGDLS and CDR2 YYNGEE. V lost 4 bases, J lost 4 bases, and 6 bases stayed unmatched.